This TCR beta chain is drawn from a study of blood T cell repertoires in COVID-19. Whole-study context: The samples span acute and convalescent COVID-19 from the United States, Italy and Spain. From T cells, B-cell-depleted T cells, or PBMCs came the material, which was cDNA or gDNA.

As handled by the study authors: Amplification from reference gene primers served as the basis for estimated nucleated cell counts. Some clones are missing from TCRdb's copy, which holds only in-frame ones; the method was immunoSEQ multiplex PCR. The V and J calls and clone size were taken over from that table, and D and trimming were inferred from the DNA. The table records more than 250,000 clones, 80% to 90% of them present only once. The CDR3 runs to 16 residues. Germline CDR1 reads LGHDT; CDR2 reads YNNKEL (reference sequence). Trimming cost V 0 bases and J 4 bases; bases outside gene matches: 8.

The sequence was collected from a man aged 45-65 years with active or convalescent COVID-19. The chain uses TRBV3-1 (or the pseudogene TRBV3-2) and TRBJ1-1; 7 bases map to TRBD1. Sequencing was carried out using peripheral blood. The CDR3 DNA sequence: TGTGCCAGCAGCCAAGACCTCAGGGGGATCGGCACTGAAGCTTTCTTT. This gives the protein CASSQDLRGIGTEAFF.